Listed here are 5 T cell receptor beta chains from one sample, sequenced in a study of CD8 T cells in Susac syndrome (dated by TCRdb to between 2018 and 2020). Libraries were prepared through the immunoSEQ multiplex PCR assay. RNA was extracted using the RNeasy kit, and roughly 0.45 to 1 ug of the RNA was reverse transcribed with random hexamers. Starting from the raw public reads, TCRdb applied fastp trimming at Q25, assembled clones with MiXCR and retained in-frame beta chains. One record per CDR3 amino acid sequence lists the most common genes and DNA. Within this sample are 110,000 to 150,000 distinct CDR3 sequences, with under 97% of them counted one time only. Of the sample, 0.065% to 0.095% falls within the top ten clones. Sample: CD4+ T cells from PBMCs. These receptors came from a human donor with Susac syndrome.

The V gene is TRBV20-1, the J gene TRBJ1-1; D uncertain. The CDR3 contains 12 residues. The germline V gene has CDR1 DFQATT and CDR2 SNEGSKA (reference sequence). The V and J ends lost 3 bases and 0 bases respectively, with 5 bases between them. The CDR3 protein is CSAREVNTEAFF. DNA for the CDR3: TGCAGTGCTAGGGAGGTGAACACTGAAGCTTTCTTT.

This clonotype appeared once. The chain uses TRBV19 and TRBJ2-2; 8 bases match TRBD2. CDR1 is LNHDA and CDR2 is SQIVND in the germline V gene (reference sequence). The J segment lost 4 bases and the V segment lost 3 bases, leaving 7 bases of the junction unmatched. This CDR3 has 16 amino acids. This CDR3 reads CASSIVAGGSTGELFF. The CDR3 DNA reads as TGTGCCAGTAGTATCGTGGCGGGAGGTTCCACCGGGGAGCTGTTTTTT.

CDR3 DNA: TGCGCCAGCAGGCGACTGACAGGGGCCCCTAATGAAAAACTGTTTTTT. Protein: CASRRLTGAPNEKLFF. The chain recombines TRBV5-1 with TRBJ1-4; 8 bases map to TRBD1. V shed 5 bases, J shed 3 bases, and the junction held 9 bases outside the gene matches. From germline, CDR1 is SGHRS and CDR2 YFSETQ. The CDR3 extends over 16 amino acids.

The V gene is TRBV20-1, the J gene TRBJ1-6; D call uncertain. The V gene lost 3 bases and the J gene lost 7 bases, with 7 bases spanning the gap. Germline-derived CDR1 and CDR2 are DFQATT and SNEGSKA (reference sequence). The CDR3 is 12 residues long. Here the CDR3 reads CSASAGNSPLHF. DNA for the CDR3: TGCAGTGCTAGCGCGGGGAATTCACCCCTCCACTTT.

The chain carries TRBV9 and TRBJ2-1; D ambiguous. The CDR3 is 13 residues long. Germline CDR1 reads SGDLS; CDR2 reads YYNGEE. The germline V and J ends were trimmed by 0 bases and 9 bases, with 10 bases remaining between them. The CDR3, as DNA: TGTGCCAGCAGCGTAGACCTCGGTACTGAGCAGTTCTTC. Amino acid sequence: CASSVDLGTEQFF.